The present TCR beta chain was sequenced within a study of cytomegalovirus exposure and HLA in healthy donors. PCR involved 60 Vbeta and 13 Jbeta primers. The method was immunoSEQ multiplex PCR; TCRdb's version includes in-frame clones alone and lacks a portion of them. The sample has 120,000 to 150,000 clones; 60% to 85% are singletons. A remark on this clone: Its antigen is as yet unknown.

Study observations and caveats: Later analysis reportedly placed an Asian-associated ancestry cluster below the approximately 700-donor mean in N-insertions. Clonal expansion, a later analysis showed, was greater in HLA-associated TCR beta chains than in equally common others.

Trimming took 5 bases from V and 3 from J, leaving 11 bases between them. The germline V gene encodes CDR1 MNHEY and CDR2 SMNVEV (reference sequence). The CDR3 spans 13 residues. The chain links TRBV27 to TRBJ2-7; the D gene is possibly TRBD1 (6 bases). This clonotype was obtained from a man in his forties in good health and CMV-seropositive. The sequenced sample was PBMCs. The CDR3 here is CASSRDRNYEQYF. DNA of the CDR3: TGTGCCAGCAGTCGCGACAGGAACTACGAGCAGTACTTC.